These 18 T cell receptor beta chains were sequenced from one sample in a study of tumor-infiltrating lymphocytes in primary liver carcinoma. Unsorted bulk tissue (roughly 19-31 mg) underwent RNA and DNA co-extraction. A constant-region primer served to make TCR beta cDNA from approximately 490 ng total RNA. Three rounds of nested multiplex PCR with slightly modified ARM-PCR produced TCR beta libraries. Two initial PCR rounds of around 9 cycles each paired TRBV1-TRBV30 forward primers with a C-beta reverse primer. MiXCR, run by TCRdb on the multiplex PCR reads, gives a single entry per CDR3 protein. The table lists 99,000 or so distinct CDR3 sequences, approximately 82% of them singletons. Sequenced input: liver tumor tissue from sampling region 3. Described subset: tumor region T3, left-lateral pole. The receptors originated from a man aged 40-49 years with primary liver carcinoma and hepatitis B virus infection.

Notes on this clonotype: The junction shows a germline mismatch at one end, possibly a read error. The chain combines TRBV12-3 or TRBV12-4 with TRBJ1-2; possible D gene TRBD1, 5 bases. The CDR3 is made up of 15 amino acids. As DNA, the CDR3 is TGCGTCAGCAGCCGATTCGCCGGGGGGAGAGATGGCTACACCTTC. Amino acids: CVSSRFAGGRDGYTF.

This chain joins TRBV6-2 or TRBV6-3 and TRBJ2-7; D perhaps matches TRBD2 (5 bases). The CDR3 covers 14 residues. CDR1 MNHEY and CDR2 SVGEGT come from the germline V gene. Trimming pared 7 bases from V and 6 bases from J, leaving 19 bases between. The CDR3 coding sequence is TGTGCCAGCACCCCACGCGGACTCAGGACCGAGCAGTACTTC. It is translated as CASTPRGLRTEQYF.

In this sample, this clonotype turned up once. A much larger clone differs by one base, so this may be a read error. This chain joins TRBV10-3 and TRBJ2-2; D is perhaps TRBD2 (5 bases). This CDR3 has 14 amino acids. CDR1 ENHRY and CDR2 SYGVKD come from the germline V gene. In nucleotides, the CDR3 is TGTGCCACCAGTGGGGAGATAAACACCGGGGAGCTGTTTTTT. It specifies CATSGEINTGELFF.

For this clonotype: The conserved phenylalanine or tryptophan normally closing the CDR3 is absent here, so this likely arose from a read error. The chain combines TRBV5-4 with TRBJ2-1, with D tentatively TRBD2 (5 bases). CDR3 size: 12 residues. CDR1 is SGHNT and CDR2 is YYREEE in the germline V gene (reference sequence). CDR3 DNA sequence: TGTGCCAACAGCTGGCCGGGGAATGAGCAGTTCTTA. Its protein is CANSWPGNEQFL.

V and J are TRBV6-1 and TRBJ2-1; 9 bases align to TRBD1. The CDR3 is made up of 15 amino acids. The V gene's germline CDR1 is MNHNS and CDR2 SASEGT. Unmatched junction bases numbered 11, after V lost 10 bases and J lost 4 bases. The CDR3 reads CANNETGGMYNEQFF. The CDR3 coding sequence is TGTGCCAACAATGAGACAGGGGGTATGTACAATGAGCAGTTCTTC.

The J gene is TRBJ2-1, the V gene TRBV4-1, with 8 nucleotides matching TRBD2. The CDR3 has 15 residues. CDR1 and CDR2 from the germline V gene are MGHRA and YSYEKL. In nucleotides, the CDR3 is TGCACCACCAGCCAAGCGCTAGCGGGCTACAATGAGCAGTTCTTC. Translated, it gives CTTSQALAGYNEQFF.

Worth noting for this clonotype: A read error is likely, as this CDR3 ends without the conserved phenylalanine or tryptophan. This rearrangement joins TRBV29-1 to TRBJ2-5; 7 bases line up with TRBD1. Germline V CDR1 and CDR2: SQVTM, ANQGSEA. This CDR3 has 15 amino acids. The V gene end was trimmed by 1 base and the J gene end by 5 bases; junction bases not matched to a gene: 10. The CDR3 DNA follows: TGCAGCGTTGAAGCGGATAGGGGGCGAGCGGAGACCCAGTACTCC. As protein: CSVEADRGRAETQYS.

Concerning this clonotype: Germline is not matched at one junction end, which may reflect a read error. This rearrangement joins TRBV30 to TRBJ1-1; D is undetermined. This CDR3 comprises 13 residues. The V gene's germline CDR1 is GTSNPN and CDR2 SVGIG (reference sequence). The CDR3 is CAWRFVMNTVAFF. The CDR3, as DNA: TGTGCCTGGAGATTCGTCATGAACACTGTAGCTTTCTTC.

A word on this clonotype: Germline and junction disagree at one end, which may indicate a read error. The chain is built from TRBV6-6 and TRBJ1-1; unclear D gene. This CDR3 is 13 amino acids long. Germline CDR1 and CDR2: MNHNY and SVGAGI (reference sequence). The CDR3 sequence: CAISYSNGTEAFF. CDR3 in DNA: TGTGCCATCAGTTACTCGAACGGGACTGAAGCTTTCTTT.

Of note for this clonotype: In this CDR3 the conserved last residue, phenylalanine or tryptophan, is missing, so a read error is likely. CDR3 protein: CVSSLGDLGRGNEQFI. In DNA, the CDR3 is TGTGTCAGCAGCTTAGGGGACCTGGGAAGGGGCAATGAGCAGTTCATC. The chain combines TRBV13 with TRBJ2-1; D may correspond to TRBD1 or TRBD2 (5 bases each). Germline lookup yields CDR1 PRHDT and CDR2 FYEKMQ (reference sequence). The CDR3 is 16 residues long.

V is TRBV4-1 and J is TRBJ1-6; 9 positions agree with TRBD1. V trimming: 11 bases; J trimming: 7 bases; junction bases outside the gene matches: 18. This CDR3 contains 17 residues. CDR1 MGHRA and CDR2 YSYEKL come from the germline V gene. The chain's CDR3 is CACSQDRGQGRNSPLHF. DNA of the CDR3: TGCGCCTGTAGCCAAGATCGGGGACAGGGCCGGAATTCACCCCTCCACTTT.

The chain has TRBV18 and TRBJ2-3; D unresolved. The V end was cut by 1 base, the J end by 2 bases, with 10 bases between. The length of the CDR3 is 15 residues. CDR1 is KGHSH and CDR2 is LQKENI in the germline V gene. The CDR3: CASSPLQAHTDTQYF. The CDR3 DNA sequence: TGTGCCAGCTCACCACTGCAGGCACACACAGATACGCAGTATTTT.

This clonotype is a singleton in its sample. The junction shows a germline mismatch at one end, possibly a read error. The V gene is TRBV4-3, the J gene TRBJ2-2; TRBD1 or TRBD2 may be the D gene (5 bases each). The CDR3 sequence is 14 residues long. Germline values: CDR1 LGHNA, CDR2 YSLEER. CDR3 sequence reads: CTSSKQGDTGKLFF. CDR3 sequence (DNA): TGTACCAGCAGCAAGCAGGGAGACACCGGGAAGCTGTTTTTT.

A note on this clonotype: This likely comes from a read error, as the CDR3 has no conserved phenylalanine or tryptophan at its end. This sequence joins TRBV29-1 and TRBJ2-7; D gene uncertain. The CDR3 is 12 residues long. From germline, CDR1 is SQVTM and CDR2 ANQGSEA. Trimming removed 8 bases from V and 2 bases from J, with 13 bases in between. The CDR3: CSLSISAYEQYL. CDR3 bases: TGCAGCCTTTCCATATCAGCCTACGAGCAGTACTTA.

To note about this clonotype: This CDR3 is missing its conserved last phenylalanine or tryptophan, likely due to a read error. The chain joins TRBV9 to TRBJ2-1; TRBD2 agrees at 12 bases. The CDR3 totals 16 residues. The V gene's germline CDR1 is SGDLS and CDR2 YYNGEE. The ends lost 4 bases at V and 10 bases at J; junction bases unmatched: 12. In DNA, the CDR3 is TGTGCCAGCAGCTCCCGGACTAGCGGGACAAGAAACGAGCAGTTCTTA. This translates into CASSSRTSGTRNEQFL.

Concerning this clonotype itself: Sequence at one end of the junction differs from germline and may be a read error. J is TRBJ2-3 and V is TRBV11-2, with TRBD2 matching 7 bases. There are 17 residues in the CDR3. Germline loops: CDR1 SGHAT, CDR2 FQNNGV. The CDR3: CASSLDPEETSTDTQNF. CDR3 in DNA: TGTGCCAGCAGCTTAGATCCGGAGGAGACTAGCACTGATACGCAGAATTTT.

As regards this clonotype: The junction and the germline gene differ at one end; a read error may be behind it. V is TRBV5-1 and J is TRBJ1-3; D uncertain. This CDR3 is 16 amino acids long. Germline values: CDR1 SGHRS, CDR2 YFSETQ. This CDR3 reads CASSPDMIGSGTTIYF. CDR3 nucleotides: TGCGCCAGCAGCCCGGATATGATTGGTTCTGGAACCACCATATATTTT.

Worth noting for this clonotype: One end of the junction is discordant with germline, which a read error may explain. The rearrangement uses TRBV6-2 or TRBV6-3 and TRBJ2-3; TRBD1 aligns across 8 bases. The CDR3 contains 15 residues. CDR1 is MNHEY and CDR2 is SVGEGT in the germline V gene. For the CDR3, the DNA is TGTGCCAGCAGTTACCCCTGGACAGGGTCAGATGCGCAGTATTTT. It yields the protein CASSYPWTGSDAQYF.